This T cell receptor beta chain was sequenced in a study of blood T cells in healthy people across ages. Sample-barcoded 5' priming and a J-beta primer mix drove a second PCR of 7 to 11 cycles. TCRdb recomputed calls from the 5' RACE reads with MiXCR, one row per CDR3 protein. The sample lists hundreds of thousands of distinct CDR3 sequences, roughly 60% seen once, with over 20% in the top ten. Broader study findings: A roughly linear fall in TCR beta diversity per million T cells was seen with increasing age.

CDR3 length: 17 residues. The germline CDR1 and CDR2 sequences are DFQATT and SNEGSKA (reference sequence). The J segment lost 1 base and the V segment lost 6 bases, leaving 12 bases of the junction unmatched. Worth noting for this clonotype: Its antigen is as yet unknown.

The gene calls are TRBV20-1 and TRBJ2-4, with 10 bases lining up with TRBD2. The sequenced material came from blood. The origin of this receptor is a young man in good health. The CDR3 here is CSAPSSGSDRAKNIQYF. For the CDR3, the DNA is TGCAGTGCGCCCTCTAGCGGGAGTGACCGGGCCAAAAACATTCAGTACTTC.